The T cell receptor (beta chain) described here comes from a study of cytomegalovirus exposure and HLA in healthy donors. Sequencing was performed with immunoSEQ multiplex PCR; in TCRdb, only in-frame clones are kept and a portion is missing. Of 95,000 to 150,000 clones detected, approximately 88% appear once; the ten largest clones hold 1.5% to 2.5%. The germline V gene encodes CDR1 SGHNT and CDR2 YENEEA. Trimming at V came to 5 bases and at J to 5 bases, leaving 8 bases not matched to a gene. The CDR3 consists of 15 residues. Sequenced material: PBMCs. The gene calls are TRBV11-3 and TRBJ2-7; 11 bases are a match to TRBD2. This clonotype was obtained from a woman between 18 and 29 years old in good health and CMV-seronegative. CDR3 in DNA: TGTGCCAGCAGCCTACTAGCGGGAGTATCCGACGAGCAGTACTTC. Translated: CASSLLAGVSDEQYF.